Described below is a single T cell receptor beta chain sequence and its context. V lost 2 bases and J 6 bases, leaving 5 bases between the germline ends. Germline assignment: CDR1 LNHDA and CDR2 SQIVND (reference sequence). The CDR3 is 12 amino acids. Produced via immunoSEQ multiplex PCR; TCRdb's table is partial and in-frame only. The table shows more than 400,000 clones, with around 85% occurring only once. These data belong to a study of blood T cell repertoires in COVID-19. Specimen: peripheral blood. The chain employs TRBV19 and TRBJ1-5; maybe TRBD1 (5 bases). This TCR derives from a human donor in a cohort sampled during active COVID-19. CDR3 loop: CASSIQGQPQHF. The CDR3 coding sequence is TGTGCCAGTAGTATACAGGGTCAGCCCCAGCATTTT.